The T cell receptor beta chain under discussion was sequenced for a study of T cells in Graves' hyperthyroidism and ophthalmopathy. Findings of the study overall: The model made its ophthalmopathy prediction, and onset followed a median about 5.9 months later.

In its sample, this clonotype was seen many times. Its antigen is unidentified. Around 9.9 ml of fresh peripheral blood supplied the PBMCs. The CDR3 regions of TCR beta were amplified from RNA transcripts. HTBI primers drove first-round RT-PCR of the TCR CDR3. Via MiXCR, TCRdb re-called the multiplex PCR reads, giving one row per CDR3 protein. The sample has 370,000 or so distinct CDR3 sequences; about a sixth are singletons. The source is a woman between 18 and 30 years old with Graves' hyperthyroidism that later progressed to Graves' ophthalmopathy. Sequencing used blood.

DNA of the CDR3: TGCAGTGCCCCTGAGGACAGGGAAAGCACAGATACGCAGTATTTT. Translated: CSAPEDRESTDTQYF. J is TRBJ2-3 and V is TRBV20-1, with TRBD1 identical over 8 bases. CDR3 size: 15 residues. J gave up 0 bases and V 6 bases, and 8 bases lay outside the gene matches. Germline V CDR1 and CDR2: DFQATT, SNEGSKA (reference sequence).